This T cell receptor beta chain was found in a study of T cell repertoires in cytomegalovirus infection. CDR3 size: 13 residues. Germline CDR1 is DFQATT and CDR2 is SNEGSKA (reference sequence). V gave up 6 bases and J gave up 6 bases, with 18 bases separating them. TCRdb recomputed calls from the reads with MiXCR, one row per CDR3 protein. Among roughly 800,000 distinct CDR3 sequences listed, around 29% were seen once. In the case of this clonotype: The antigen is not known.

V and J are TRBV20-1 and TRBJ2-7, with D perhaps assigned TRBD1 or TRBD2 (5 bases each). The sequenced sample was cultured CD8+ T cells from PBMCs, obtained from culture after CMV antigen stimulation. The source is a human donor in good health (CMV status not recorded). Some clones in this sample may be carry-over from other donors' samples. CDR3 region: CSARDEAWGEQYF. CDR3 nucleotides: TGCAGTGCCAGGGACGAGGCTTGGGGCGAGCAGTACTTC.